What follows are 27 T cell receptor beta chains derived from one specimen sequenced in a study of blood T cell repertoires in COVID-19. The protocol was immunoSEQ multiplex PCR, while the TCRdb copy is restricted to in-frame clones and leaves out a portion. Of 250,000 to 300,000 clones listed, approximately 86% are singletons. Sample: peripheral blood. These receptors came from a woman in her 70s with COVID-19, enrolled during active disease.

The chain couples TRBV4-1 to TRBJ1-1, with D unresolved. Germline CDR1 MGHRA, CDR2 YSYEKL. V lost 0 bases and J lost 0, with 11 bases in between. The CDR3 has 16 amino acids. The CDR3 loop is CASSQERGVMNTEAFF. The CDR3 DNA sequence: TGCGCCAGCAGCCAAGAGCGAGGAGTCATGAACACTGAAGCTTTCTTT.

This chain joins TRBV6-5 and TRBJ1-1; weak D call: TRBD1 (5 bases). The CDR3 loop spans 14 amino acids. V gave up 6 bases and J gave up 4 bases, with 15 bases separating them. Per the germline V gene, CDR1 is MNHEY and CDR2 is SVGAGI. CDR3 coding DNA: TGTGCCAGCAGGGGTAATCTGGGGGGCACTGAAGCTTTCTTT. It specifies CASRGNLGGTEAFF.

The gene calls are TRBV7-2 and TRBJ2-1, with 7 bases fitting TRBD1. CDR3 size: 13 residues. The V gene end was trimmed by 6 bases and the J gene end by 4 bases; junction bases not matched to a gene: 3. Germline CDR1 reads SGHTA; CDR2 reads FQGNSA. CDR3 in amino acids: CASSSTGYNEQFF. CDR3 sequence (DNA): TGTGCCAGCAGTTCGACAGGGTACAATGAGCAGTTCTTC.

A word on this clone: The DNA is omitted, as the CDR3 cannot be located on it reliably, and the CDR3 follows TCRdb's listing. The chain joins TRBV12-1 to TRBJ1-6. TRBV12-1 is designated a pseudogene. The CDR3 totals 16 residues, both ends included. This chain's CDR3 is CASSFGGGSSNSPLHF.

This clone was detected once. The chain carries TRBV21-1 and TRBJ1-1; the table names TRBD1, a call not compared with the DNA. TRBV21-1 is described as a pseudogene. There are 16 residues in the CDR3. The CDR3 loop is CASSKVGRDRGDEAFF. CDR3 coding DNA: TGTGCCAGCAGCAAAGTGGGTAGGGACAGGGGTGATGAAGCTTTCTTT.

The chain carries TRBV19 and TRBJ1-1; no firm D call. CDR1 LNHDA and CDR2 SQIVND come from the germline V gene (reference sequence). Deletions cut 3 bases from V and 1 base from J, with 6 bases between. This CDR3 is 13 amino acids long. CDR3 sequence reads: CASSIHGNTEAFF. CDR3 bases: TGTGCCAGTAGTATCCACGGGAACACTGAAGCTTTCTTT. The full variable domain, with the rest looked up from reference TRBV19 and TRBJ1-1, is DGGITQSPKYLFRKEGQNVTLSCEQNLNHDAMYWYRQDPGQGLRLIYYSQIVNDFQKGDIAEGYSVSREKKESFPLTVTSAQKNPTAFYLCASSIHGNTEAFFGQGTRLTVV.

The chain links TRBV2 to TRBJ2-5; D gene ambiguous. Trimming cost V 5 bases and J 10 bases, with 11 bases left between them. CDR1 is SNHLY and CDR2 is FYNNEI in the germline V gene. The CDR3 covers 11 residues. In nucleotides, the CDR3 is TGTGCCAGCAGTCCCACCTATAGCCAGTACTTC. Translation: CASSPTYSQYF.

The chain is built from TRBV29-1 and TRBJ1-1, with D perhaps TRBD1 (5 bases). V was shortened by 6 bases and J by 3 bases, with 17 bases between the two germline ends. This CDR3 is built from 14 residues. Per germline, CDR1 SQVTM and CDR2 ANQGSEA. The CDR3: CSVHNMGRYTEAFF. The CDR3 bases are TGCAGCGTCCACAACATGGGGCGATACACTGAAGCTTTCTTT.

The gene calls are TRBV9 and TRBJ2-3; 14 positions match TRBD2. The germline gives CDR1 SGDLS, CDR2 YYNGEE. The CDR3 sequence is 15 residues long. V lost 9 bases to trimming and J lost 1 base; unmatched junction nucleotides: 4. CDR3 sequence: CATSTSGGGTDTQYF. Written as DNA, the CDR3 is TGTGCCACCTCGACTAGCGGGGGGGGCACAGATACGCAGTATTTT.

The CDR3 region has the DNA TGTGCCAGCAGCCCCGCAGGGTTCAACACTGAAGCTTTCTTT. This codes for CASSPAGFNTEAFF. This chain uses TRBV7-2 with TRBJ1-1; tentatively, D is TRBD1 (5 bases). Looked up from germline, CDR1 is SGHTA and CDR2 is FQGNSA. The V gene lost 5 bases and the J gene lost 2 bases, with 12 bases spanning the gap. The CDR3 runs to 14 residues.

The chain couples TRBV11-2 to TRBJ1-5; no clear D gene. CDR1 is SGHAT, CDR2 FQNNGV, per germline. V lost 1 base to trimming and J lost 5 bases, with 6 bases between them. CDR3 size: 13 residues. CDR3 sequence (DNA): TGTGCCAGCAGCTTAGCTTCAGATCAGCCCCAGCATTTT. Its translation: CASSLASDQPQHF.

The CDR3 reads CASSGAGAYSYEQYF. In DNA, the CDR3 is TGTGCCAGCAGTGGGGCGGGGGCCTACTCCTACGAGCAGTACTTC. The V and J genes are TRBV2 and TRBJ2-7, with D possibly TRBD2 on 7 matching bases. This CDR3 contains 15 residues. CDR1 is SNHLY, CDR2 FYNNEI, per germline. V was trimmed by 4 bases and J by 0 bases, leaving 13 bases between them.

The chain has TRBV2 and TRBJ2-5; 10 bases fit TRBD2. V shed 4 bases, J shed 5 bases, and the junction held 10 bases outside the gene matches. Germline V gives CDR1 SNHLY, CDR2 FYNNEI. The CDR3 consists of 16 residues. The DNA for the CDR3 is TGTGCCAGCAGTGGGGAACCGGGACTAGCGAGGGAGACCCAGTACTTC. It specifies CASSGEPGLARETQYF.

V usage is TRBV6-6 and J usage is TRBJ2-5; 10 bases agree with TRBD1. In germline, CDR1 is MNHNY, CDR2 SVGAGI (reference sequence). V lost 5 bases and J lost 4; bases outside the gene matches: 7. This CDR3 contains 15 residues. CDR3 sequence: CASSVDRGNLETQYF. The DNA of the CDR3 is TGTGCCAGCAGTGTGGACAGGGGGAATTTAGAGACCCAGTACTTC.

The chain combines TRBV18 with TRBJ1-1; the match to TRBD1 covers 9 bases. Germline V gene lookup returns CDR1 KGHSH and CDR2 LQKENI. The junction had 7 bases not matched to a gene; V was cut back by 3 bases and J by 5 bases. The CDR3 length is 15 residues. The CDR3 nucleotides read TGTGCCAGCTCACCGGGGACAGGGATCGGAACTGAAGCTTTCTTT. Its protein product is CASSPGTGIGTEAFF.

This rearrangement joins TRBV19 to TRBJ1-6, with D perhaps matching TRBD1 (5 bases). CDR3 length: 13 residues. Germline V gene data show CDR1 as LNHDA and CDR2 as SQIVND (reference sequence). V lost 4 bases to trimming and J lost 18 bases, with 19 bases between them. The CDR3 region has the DNA TGTGCCAGTAGTACCAAACAGGCCTCAAAGACCCACTTT. Encoded protein: CASSTKQASKTHF. The full variable domain, in which reference TRBV19 and TRBJ1-6 provide the parts outside the CDR3, is DGGITQSPKYLFRKEGQNVTLSCEQNLNHDAMYWYRQDPGQGLRLIYYSQIVNDFQKGDIAEGYSVSREKKESFPLTVTSAQKNPTAFYLCASSTKQASKTHFGNGTRLTVT.

The gene calls are TRBV21-1 and TRBJ1-5; TRBD1, the table's D call, was not compared with the DNA. TRBV21-1 is classified as a pseudogene. This CDR3 is built from 19 residues. Written as DNA, the CDR3 is TGTGCCAGCAGCAGGGTCCTGGGACAGGGGCGCGCGAGCAATCAGCCCCAGCATTTT. It yields the protein CASSRVLGQGRASNQPQHF.

The genes are TRBV12-3 or TRBV12-4 and TRBJ1-2, with TRBD1 matching 8 bases. The CDR3 sequence is 13 residues long. V was clipped by 7 bases and J by 3 bases; unmatched bases: 4. The DNA for the CDR3 is TGTGCCAGCACTGACAGGGGAGACTATGGCTACACCTTC. This translates into CASTDRGDYGYTF.

The genes are TRBV21-1 and TRBJ1-6; TRBD1 was called by the table and not checked on the DNA. TRBV21-1 is given as a pseudogene. The CDR3 spans 17 residues. The CDR3 protein is CASSKDRDSSYNSPLHF. CDR3 in DNA: TGTGCCAGCAGCAAGGACAGGGACAGCTCCTATAATTCACCCCTCCACTTT.

Only a few counts were recorded for this clone. The rearrangement joins TRBV6-1 to TRBJ1-2, with D maybe TRBD1 (6 bases). V was trimmed by 3 bases and J by 8 bases, leaving 13 bases between them. The CDR3 length is 13 residues. Germline-derived CDR1 and CDR2 are MNHNS and SASEGT. As DNA, the CDR3 is TGTGCCAGCAGTGACACAGGGTTCGGAGGCTACACCTTC. This sequence encodes CASSDTGFGGYTF.

The chain joins TRBV6-1 to TRBJ2-2; D unclear. V was cut by 3 bases and J by 1 base, with 9 bases left in between. Per the germline V gene, CDR1 is MNHNS and CDR2 is SASEGT. This CDR3 has 15 residues. The CDR3 bases are TGTGCCAGCAGTGATAACAGATTGAACACCGGGGAGCTGTTTTTT. Its protein product is CASSDNRLNTGELFF.

The gene calls are TRBV28 and TRBJ2-3; 7 bases fit TRBD1. V lost 4 bases, J lost 9 bases, and 16 bases stayed unmatched. The CDR3 sequence is 16 residues long. CDR1 is MDHEN and CDR2 is SYDVKM in the germline V gene. The CDR3 sequence: CASSSAGTAAGRTQYF. The CDR3 DNA is TGTGCCAGCAGTTCGGCCGGGACAGCTGCTGGTAGAACGCAGTATTTT. The full variable domain, rest sourced from reference TRBV28 and TRBJ2-3, is DVKVTQSSRYLVKRTGEKVFLECVQDMDHENMFWYRQDPGLGLRLIYFSYDVKMKEKGDIPEGYSVSREKKERFSLILESASTNQTSMYLCASSSAGTAAGRTQYFGPGTRLTVL.

The chain recombines TRBV6-5 with TRBJ2-3, with D uncertain. The CDR3 contains 11 residues. Per germline, CDR1 MNHEY and CDR2 SVGAGI. V lost 7 bases and J 6 bases, leaving 8 bases between the germline ends. Here the CDR3 DNA reads TGTGCCAGCACCCAGTCCGATACGCAGTATTTT. It is translated as CASTQSDTQYF.

The chain has TRBV5-1 and TRBJ2-3; TRBD1 aligns across 8 bases. V gave up 4 bases and J gave up 6 bases; unmatched junction bases: 10. The CDR3 totals 15 residues. In germline, CDR1 is SGHRS, CDR2 YFSETQ. CDR3 sequence: CASSPKTGAGDTQYF. The CDR3 DNA reads TGCGCCAGCAGCCCAAAGACAGGGGCGGGGGATACGCAGTATTTT.

The chain is built from TRBV5-1 and TRBJ2-2, with no clear D. Germline-derived CDR1 and CDR2 are SGHRS and YFSETQ. V lost 2 bases to trimming and J lost 4 bases, with 6 bases between them. This CDR3 is 13 amino acids long. For the CDR3, the DNA is TGCGCCAGCAGCTTTAGTGCCACCGGGGAGCTGTTTTTT. Amino acids: CASSFSATGELFF.

The chain has TRBV27 and TRBJ1-6; weak D call: TRBD1 (6 bases). This CDR3 spans 18 amino acids. Trimming removed 8 bases from V and 7 bases from J, with 27 bases in between. Germline V gives CDR1 MNHEY, CDR2 SMNVEV (reference sequence). This CDR3 reads CASLLWIGGEKENSPLHF. CDR3 DNA sequence: TGTGCCAGCCTCTTGTGGATAGGGGGAGAGAAAGAAAATTCACCCCTCCACTTT.

The rearrangement joins TRBV7-9 to TRBJ2-3; 11 positions match TRBD2. This CDR3 comprises 15 residues. V was clipped by 4 bases and J by 3 bases; unmatched bases: 3. Germline CDR1 reads SEHNR; CDR2 reads FQNEAQ (reference sequence). The CDR3 spells CASSSVAGGTDTQYF. The CDR3 region has the DNA TGTGCCAGCAGCTCCGTAGCGGGGGGGACAGATACGCAGTATTTT. The full variable domain, its missing parts supplied by reference TRBV7-9 and TRBJ2-3, is DTGVSQNPRHKITKRGQNVTFRCDPISEHNRLYWYRQTLGQGPEFLTYFQNEAQLEKSRLLSDRFSAERPKGSFSTLEIQRTEQGDSAMYLCASSSVAGGTDTQYFGPGTRLTVL.